The 8 T cell receptor beta chains below all came from one sample that was sequenced in a study of response to subunit inactivated influenza vaccine (dated by TCRdb to 2017 to 2018). Receptors were amplified or captured by RT-PCR. Sequenced on an Illumina HiSeq 2500. In-frame beta chains were kept once TCRdb had trimmed the public reads at Q25 with fastp and called clones with MiXCR. Identical CDR3 proteins give one entry, which carries the most common genes and DNA. A total of hundreds of thousands of distinct CDR3 sequences appear in this sample, less than 8% of them only once. The ten largest clones represent approximately 13% of the sample. The sample consisted of PBMCs from blood, taken less than 30 months after vaccination. The origin of the receptors is a man between 50 and 75 years old who received an inactivated influenza vaccine. Donor details come from another sample of the same person, matched by shared clones.

There are a few counts of this clonotype. This chain links TRBV6-5 with TRBJ1-1; weak D call: TRBD1 (6 bases). This CDR3 contains 17 residues. Deletions cut 0 bases from V and 1 base from J, with 15 bases between. CDR1 is MNHEY and CDR2 is SVGAGI in the germline V gene. This chain's CDR3 is CASSYSTRLGGNTEAFF. CDR3 nucleotide sequence: TGTGCCAGCAGTTACTCTACCCGGCTAGGGGGGAACACTGAAGCTTTCTTT.

The rearrangement joins TRBV25-1 to TRBJ1-1; D gene unclear. This CDR3 spans 13 amino acids. Germline CDR1 reads MGHDK; CDR2 reads SYGVNS. Trimming pared 3 bases from V and 8 bases from J, leaving 13 bases between. Here the CDR3 reads CASSESQVGEAFF. Here the CDR3 DNA reads TGTGCCAGCAGTGAGTCGCAAGTAGGGGAAGCTTTCTTT. Looking up the rest from reference TRBV25-1 and TRBJ1-1 gives the full variable domain: EADIYQTPRYLVIGTGKKITLECSQTMGHDKMYWYQQDPGMELHLIHYSYGVNSTEKGDLSSESTVSRIRTEHFPLTLESARPSHTSQYLCASSESQVGEAFFGQGTRLTVV.

This clonotype was seen a few times. The rearrangement uses TRBV24-1 and TRBJ2-6, with a possible D match to TRBD2 (6 bases). The CDR3 is 19 residues long. Per the germline V gene, CDR1 is KGHDR and CDR2 is SFDVKD. The ends were cut back, 4 bases at V and 0 bases at J, with 18 bases in the middle. The CDR3 loop reads CATSDTLRDSLSGANVLTF. The CDR3 DNA follows: TGTGCCACCAGTGACACCCTGAGGGACTCCCTCTCTGGGGCCAACGTCCTGACTTTC.

This clonotype was picked up many times. The V gene is TRBV11-2, the J gene TRBJ2-1; TRBD1 agrees at 10 bases. Germline CDR1 SGHAT, CDR2 FQNNGV. This CDR3 spans 17 amino acids. V lost 5 bases, J lost 7 bases, and 14 bases stayed unmatched. The DNA of the CDR3 is TGTGCCAGCAGCCATTACCCGGGGACAGGGGCTCGTAATGAGCAGTTCTTC. It yields the protein CASSHYPGTGARNEQFF.

This clonotype was found many times. V usage is TRBV20-1 and J usage is TRBJ1-1; 8 positions agree with TRBD1. V was pared by 1 base and J by 2 bases, with 6 bases of the junction left unmatched. The germline gives CDR1 DFQATT, CDR2 SNEGSKA (reference sequence). This CDR3 is 15 amino acids long. The CDR3 reads CSARAPGTGNTEAFF. CDR3 coding DNA: TGCAGTGCTAGAGCACCCGGGACAGGTAACACTGAAGCTTTCTTT.

This clonotype was found a few times. J is TRBJ2-7 and V is TRBV28, with no clear D. Germline assignment: CDR1 MDHEN and CDR2 SYDVKM. Trimming cost V 3 bases and J 2 bases, with 23 bases left between them. The CDR3 runs to 18 residues. The CDR3 nucleotides are TGTGCCAGCAGTTTTCCGACGAGGCCCACGCAAGGAGCCTACGAGCAGTACTTC. Protein: CASSFPTRPTQGAYEQYF.

This clonotype was observed a few times. The rearrangement joins TRBV20-1 to TRBJ2-1, with a tentative D call TRBD2 (6 bases). There are 14 residues in the CDR3. Trimming removed 5 bases from V and 2 bases from J, with 13 bases in between. CDR1 DFQATT and CDR2 SNEGSKA come from the germline V gene (reference sequence). CDR3 loop: CSAPGSAPYNEQFF. CDR3 bases: TGCAGTGCTCCCGGGAGCGCCCCCTACAATGAGCAGTTCTTC.

This clonotype was seen at least ten times. J is TRBJ2-3 and V is TRBV12-3 or TRBV12-4; 13 bases match TRBD2. The CDR3 spans 17 residues. Unmatched junction bases numbered 7, after V lost 5 bases and J lost 2 bases. CDR3 residues: CASSPRLAGGNTDTQYF. The CDR3 DNA reads as TGTGCCAGCAGTCCCAGACTAGCGGGAGGTAACACAGATACGCAGTATTTT.